This T cell receptor (beta chain) was found in a study of early stage breast cancer tumors (dated by TCRdb to about 2017). A note on the overall study: Of the roughly 15 invasive breast tumors, roughly eleven were found to be estrogen receptor-positive, progesterone receptor-positive and HER2-negative. The samples as a whole yielded around 2.5 million detected templates, corresponding to about a million unique clonotypes. Of the roughly twelve ER+/PR+/HER2- tumors, eight were classified as invasive ductal carcinomas and four as invasive lobular carcinomas. A read coverage of roughly 10-fold per sample was achieved on average. The research as a whole found: The small cohort size prevented analysis by tumor subtype. Enriched TCRB sequences shared across patients were found to be mostly commonly generated sequences that were unlikely to play an important role in the tumor microenvironment. Repertoires from blood resembled normal breast more closely than tumor, and using blood as a reference for each tissue separated tumor from normal in most of the 16 patients. Bulk genomic DNA sequencing of unsorted cells missed chain pairing and functional markers such as CD4, CD8 and FOXP3. Compared with adjacent normal breast tissue, tumors had roughly 2.7-fold higher T cell density and higher clonality.

The study profiled bulk TCR beta-chain repertoires in matched peripheral blood, tumor and adjacent normal breast tissue taken from around 15 patients with early-stage breast cancer. Before surgery, roughly 5-10 mL of whole blood was collected in EDTA tubes and processed within 2 hours. Ficoll-Paque centrifugation in SepMate-50 tubes was used to isolate peripheral blood mononuclear cells. PBMCs were cryopreserved in aliquots of roughly 1.9 to 4.5 million cells in about 90% FBS with about 10% DMSO and kept in liquid nitrogen. Genomic DNA was extracted with the Qiagen AllPrep DNA/RNA Mini kit. Two independent genomic DNA replicates were amplified for each sample, with around 0.5 ug used for blood and about 1.5 ug for tumor or normal breast. Following the manufacturer's instructions, the ImmunoSeq Intro kit was used to carry out TCRB sequencing on genomic DNA. The multiplex PCR ran for 31 cycles using proprietary primers and spike-in control sequences for absolute quantification. Single-end 150-bp reads were used to sequence an 87-bp fragment spanning the CDR3 and the flanking V and J genes. Each lane of an Illumina MiSeq using version 3.0 chemistry carried seven multiplexed samples, with two replicates per sample. In the authors' own workflow: The vendor's proprietary pipeline processed the raw data and merged both replicates into a single result for each sample. To define clonotypes, the study grouped productive rearrangements that shared the V-gene family, CDR3 amino acid sequence and J-gene segment. Clonality was calculated as 1 minus the normalized Shannon entropy (Pielou evenness) of TCRB abundances. To estimate T cell density, the total number of templates was divided by the number of input cells, which was inferred from the amount of DNA input. Recon was used with default parameters to estimate total repertoire diversity and clonality. A clonotype counted as tumor-enriched if its abundance in tumor exceeded 0.1% and was at least 32-fold higher than its abundance in normal breast. TCRdb re-hosts the immuneACCESS table, in-frame sequences only. Its copies lack some clones; in the studies checked, an unresolved V gene accounts for under half of them, and the cause for the rest is not known. V and J calls and clone size are copied from that table; D and trimming were computed from the DNA. Across this sample there are more than 60,000 clones, with 79% seen only once. The ten largest account for 3.5% of the sample.

Comments on this clone: Its target antigen remains unknown. Per-base qualities were not stored, and no clone one base away is much larger.

The CDR3 goes from the cysteine to the phenylalanine over 15 residues. Just the 45-base CDR3 DNA is kept, in frame starting at base 1. V is trimmed back by 4 bases and J by 4 bases, and the junction contains 8 bases that no gene match accounts for. CDR1 and CDR2 are read off the germline V gene as MGHRA and YSYEKL. The chain links TRBV4-1 with TRBJ1-2; TRBD1 matches 8 bases in the middle. The specimen sequenced was blood. This sequence originates from a person between 55 and 69 years old with breast cancer. The CDR3 is CASSLDRTGSYGYTF. The DNA sequence is as follows: TGCGCCAGCAGCCTTGATCGGACAGGGAGCTATGGCTACACCTTC.